This passage covers 21 T cell receptor beta chains from one sample sequenced in a study of blood T cell repertoires in COVID-19 (TCRdb year 2020). The protocol used for the library was the immunoSEQ multiplex PCR assay. TCRdb obtained this table from immuneACCESS and retained in-frame rearrangements with V and J assigned. These tables miss some clones; where compared with another copy, unresolved V genes account for less than half of the shortfall, and the remainder is unexplained. The sample table shows around 100,000 clones, and more than 70% are seen once. The biggest ten clones account for 9.5% to 15% of the sample. Material for sequencing was peripheral blood. These receptors all come from a human donor in a cohort sampled during active COVID-19.

The V gene is TRBV27, the J gene TRBJ1-2, with 7 bases matching TRBD1. This CDR3 spans 14 amino acids. CDR1 and CDR2 (germline): MNHEY, SMNVEV (reference sequence). With V trimmed by 5 bases and J by 4 bases, 7 bases remained unmatched. The CDR3, as DNA: TGTGCCAGCAGTCCGAACAGGGGTGGCTATGGCTACACCTTC. Translating it yields CASSPNRGGYGYTF.

This clone was observed a handful of times. The rearrangement links TRBV5-6 to TRBJ1-2, with 7 positions matching TRBD1. The CDR3 has 15 residues. Germline CDR1 is SGHDT and CDR2 is YYEEEE. V lost 0 bases and J lost 7; bases outside the gene matches: 9. As DNA, the CDR3 is TGTGCCAGCAGCTTGGCCAAGAACAGGGGAAGTGGCTACACCTTC. This translates into CASSLAKNRGSGYTF. Looking up the rest from reference TRBV5-6 and TRBJ1-2 gives the full variable domain: DAGVTQSPTHLIKTRGQQVTLRCSPKSGHDTVSWYQQALGQGPQFIFQYYEEEERQRGNFPDRFSGHQFPNYSSELNVNALLLGDSALYLCASSLAKNRGSGYTFGSGTRLTVV.

V usage is TRBV2 and J usage is TRBJ2-3; TRBD2 is a possible D gene (6 bases). Trimming took off 4 bases at V and 1 base at J, with 6 bases between the two ends. CDR3 size: 13 residues. Germline values: CDR1 SNHLY, CDR2 FYNNEI. This CDR3 is CASSGEGTDTQYF. DNA for the CDR3: TGTGCCAGCAGTGGGGAGGGCACAGATACGCAGTATTTT.

The V call is TRBV5-1, the J call TRBJ1-3; D remains ambiguous. V shed 5 bases and J shed 3 bases, with 9 bases lying between them. CDR1 is SGHRS and CDR2 is YFSETQ in the germline V gene. This CDR3 region has 13 residues. The CDR3 spells CASRFAGGNTIYF. The CDR3 region has the DNA TGCGCCAGCAGATTCGCAGGTGGAAACACCATATATTTT.

This clone came up once. The chain is built from TRBV4-1 and TRBJ1-3; D is uncertain. In germline, CDR1 is MGHRA, CDR2 YSYEKL. Trimming pared 0 bases from V and 0 bases from J, leaving 6 bases between. The CDR3 runs to 15 residues. The DNA for the CDR3 is TGCGCCAGCAGCCAAGATCTAAACTCTGGAAACACCATATATTTT. Amino acid sequence: CASSQDLNSGNTIYF.

This chain uses TRBV3-1 (or the pseudogene TRBV3-2) with TRBJ2-5, with 9 bases aligning to TRBD1. V lost 11 bases and J lost 5; bases outside the gene matches: 15. CDR1 LGHDT and CDR2 YNNKEL come from the germline V gene (reference sequence). This CDR3 is 15 amino acids long. As DNA, the CDR3 is TGTGCCTCTAAACCCCGGGACAGGGTATGGGAGACCCAGTACTTC. This codes for CASKPRDRVWETQYF.

In its sample, this clone was seen a few times. This chain connects TRBV4-1 to TRBJ1-5; 8 nucleotides agree with TRBD1. The CDR3 is 15 residues long. The trim removed 4 bases at V and 3 bases at J, leaving 5 bases unmatched. Germline CDR1 reads MGHRA; CDR2 reads YSYEKL. CDR3 in amino acids: CASSLQGELNQPQHF. In DNA, the CDR3 is TGCGCCAGCAGCCTACAGGGGGAACTCAATCAGCCCCAGCATTTT.

The V and J genes are TRBV3-1 (or the pseudogene TRBV3-2) and TRBJ2-3, with 13 bases identical to TRBD2. V was pared by 4 bases and J by 3 bases, with 7 bases of the junction left unmatched. Germline CDR1 is LGHDT and CDR2 is YNNKEL (reference sequence). The CDR3 covers 17 residues. The CDR3 sequence is CASSLRTSGRPTDTQYF. CDR3 nucleotide sequence: TGTGCCAGCAGCCTCCGGACTAGCGGGAGACCGACAGATACGCAGTATTTT.

The J gene is TRBJ1-2, the V gene TRBV25-1; tentative D call: TRBD1 (5 bases). The CDR3 contains 15 residues. Germline CDR1 and CDR2: MGHDK and SYGVNS. V was trimmed by 2 bases and J by 0 bases, leaving 10 bases between them. CDR3 DNA sequence: TGTGCCAGCAGTGAACGGGGGGTAGCTAACTATGGCTACACCTTC. This sequence encodes CASSERGVANYGYTF.

J is TRBJ2-5 and V is TRBV18, with 10 bases matching TRBD2. After removal of 3 bases from V and 1 base from J, the junction contained 8 bases not matched to a gene. Germline V lookup: CDR1 KGHSH, CDR2 LQKENI. This CDR3 spans 17 amino acids. The CDR3 is CASSPSGGSLIQETQYF. CDR3 in DNA: TGTGCCAGCTCACCTAGCGGGGGGTCGCTCATCCAAGAGACCCAGTACTTC.

This rearrangement joins TRBV5-6 to TRBJ2-1; TRBD2 aligns across 11 bases. Germline values: CDR1 SGHDT, CDR2 YYEEEE. Trimming took 3 bases from V and 6 from J; bases not matched to a gene: 5. The CDR3 has 15 residues. CDR3 in amino acids: CASSYRLAGINEQFF. In DNA form, the CDR3 reads TGTGCCAGCAGCTACAGACTAGCGGGGATCAATGAGCAGTTCTTC.

This clone came up a few times. The chain combines TRBV3-1 (or the pseudogene TRBV3-2) with TRBJ2-5, with 12 bases that match TRBD2. This CDR3 comprises 16 residues. The V and J ends lost 4 bases and 1 base, in that order; junction bases with no gene match: 4. Germline CDR1 is LGHDT and CDR2 is YNNKEL (reference sequence). CDR3 in amino acids: CASSRRTSGAQETQYF. The CDR3 coding sequence is TGTGCCAGCAGCCGGCGGACTAGCGGGGCCCAAGAGACCCAGTACTTC.

This clone was observed a few times. The chain links TRBV3-1 (or the pseudogene TRBV3-2) to TRBJ2-1, with 9 bases lining up with TRBD2. With 4 bases clipped from V and 6 bases from J, the junction kept 7 bases outside the gene matches. Germline CDR1 and CDR2: LGHDT and YNNKEL (reference sequence). The length of the CDR3 is 15 residues. The CDR3: CASSPRLAEGNEQFF. In DNA, the CDR3 is TGTGCCAGCAGCCCCCGACTAGCGGAGGGCAATGAGCAGTTCTTC.

J is TRBJ2-3 and V is TRBV7-2; 10 nucleotides line up with TRBD2. From germline, CDR1 is SGHTA and CDR2 FQGNSA. V shed 2 bases, J shed 0 bases, and the junction held 5 bases outside the gene matches. The CDR3 length is 17 residues. CDR3 protein: CASSLKVTSGSTDTQYF. DNA of the CDR3: TGTGCCAGCAGCTTAAAGGTGACTAGCGGGAGCACAGATACGCAGTATTTT.

The chain is built from TRBV20-1 and TRBJ1-1; D might be TRBD1 (5 bases). Trimming shortened V by 5 bases and J by 11 bases, and 15 bases separated the two germline ends. The CDR3 totals 11 residues. Germline V gives CDR1 DFQATT, CDR2 SNEGSKA (reference sequence). The CDR3, as DNA: TGCAGTGCTGGACCGGGACTGGAGGCTTTCTTT. Its translation: CSAGPGLEAFF.

The V call is TRBV20-1, the J call TRBJ2-7; D not resolved. CDR1 is DFQATT, CDR2 SNEGSKA, per germline (reference sequence). V was trimmed by 3 bases and J by 3 bases, leaving 15 bases between them. CDR3 length: 14 residues. In nucleotides, the CDR3 is TGCAGTGCTAGTCCAGCCCCCGGCGGCTACGAGCAGTACTTC. Residues: CSASPAPGGYEQYF.

The chain carries TRBV5-1 and TRBJ2-7; 7 bases align to TRBD1. Per germline, CDR1 SGHRS and CDR2 YFSETQ. Trimming took 0 bases from V and 5 from J; bases not matched to a gene: 14. CDR3 length equals 17 residues. The CDR3 DNA reads TGCGCCAGCAGCTTGGCCAAATCCGGGACAGTATGGGACGAGCAGTACTTC. This encodes CASSLAKSGTVWDEQYF. Full variable domain (outside the CDR3, taken from reference TRBV5-1 and TRBJ2-7): KAGVTQTPRYLIKTRGQQVTLSCSPISGHRSVSWYQQTPGQGLQFLFEYFSETQRNKGNFPGRFSGRQFSNSRSEMNVSTLELGDSALYLCASSLAKSGTVWDEQYFGPGTRLTVT.

The chain joins TRBV19 to TRBJ1-2; D is ambiguous. Deletions cut 5 bases from V and 8 bases from J, with 21 bases between. Germline lookup yields CDR1 LNHDA and CDR2 SQIVND (reference sequence). This CDR3 spans 15 amino acids. CDR3 sequence: CASSERTNDKWGYTF. The DNA of the CDR3 is TGTGCCAGTAGTGAGAGGACTAACGATAAGTGGGGCTACACCTTC. Looking up the rest from reference TRBV19 and TRBJ1-2 gives the full variable domain: DGGITQSPKYLFRKEGQNVTLSCEQNLNHDAMYWYRQDPGQGLRLIYYSQIVNDFQKGDIAEGYSVSREKKESFPLTVTSAQKNPTAFYLCASSERTNDKWGYTFGSGTRLTVV.

V and J are TRBV29-1 and TRBJ2-5, with D maybe TRBD2 (5 bases). The CDR3 sequence is 12 residues long. Trimming removed 6 bases at V and 0 bases at J, with 8 bases between. CDR1 and CDR2 from the germline V gene are SQVTM and ANQGSEA. The CDR3: CSVPSYQETQYF. CDR3 DNA sequence: TGCAGCGTGCCTAGCTACCAAGAGACCCAGTACTTC.

The genes are TRBV9 and TRBJ2-3, with 8 bases fitting TRBD2. This CDR3 is built from 17 residues. With 3 bases clipped from V and 1 base from J, the junction kept 10 bases outside the gene matches. Germline CDR1 is SGDLS and CDR2 is YYNGEE. In DNA form, the CDR3 reads TGTGCCAGCAGCGCCACCTTAGCGGGGTGGGGCACAGATACGCAGTATTTT. Protein product: CASSATLAGWGTDTQYF.

This chain links TRBV10-2 with TRBJ1-1, with TRBD1 matching 9 bases. V lost 6 bases, J lost 5 bases, and 10 bases stayed unmatched. The V gene's germline CDR1 is WSHSY and CDR2 SAAADI. CDR3 length: 15 amino acids. The CDR3 coding sequence is TGCGCCAGCAGCAGAGGGACAGGGAAGAATACTGAAGCTTTCTTT. Protein product: CASSRGTGKNTEAFF.